Below, one T cell receptor beta chain is given with its context. With a constant-region primer, TCR beta cDNA was made from about 0.5 ug of total RNA. Three nested multiplex PCR rounds, a slightly modified ARM-PCR method, built the TCR beta libraries. The first two PCR rounds used TRBV1-TRBV30 forward primers with a C-beta reverse primer, roughly 11 cycles each. MiXCR, applied by TCRdb to the multiplex PCR reads, yields one record per CDR3 protein. The sample contains 47,000 or so distinct CDR3 sequences, 70% to 80% of which appear only once. CDR1 is SQVTM and CDR2 is ANQGSEA in the germline V gene. Trimming cost V 6 bases and J 4 bases, with 25 bases left between them. This CDR3 is built from 16 residues. The data are from a study of tumor-infiltrating lymphocytes in primary liver carcinoma. Scientists recovered RNA and DNA together from roughly 20-30 mg of unsorted bulk tissue.

This receptor was obtained from a middle-aged man with primary liver carcinoma and hepatitis B virus infection. Sequencing was performed on liver tumor tissue from sampling region 3. Subset noted: tumor region T3, left-lateral pole. The chain links TRBV29-1 to TRBJ2-7; D gene uncertain. CDR3 in amino acids: CSVDLGRHGSSYEQYF. The DNA of the CDR3 is TGCAGCGTCGATCTGGGCCGACATGGATCGAGTTACGAGCAGTACTTC.